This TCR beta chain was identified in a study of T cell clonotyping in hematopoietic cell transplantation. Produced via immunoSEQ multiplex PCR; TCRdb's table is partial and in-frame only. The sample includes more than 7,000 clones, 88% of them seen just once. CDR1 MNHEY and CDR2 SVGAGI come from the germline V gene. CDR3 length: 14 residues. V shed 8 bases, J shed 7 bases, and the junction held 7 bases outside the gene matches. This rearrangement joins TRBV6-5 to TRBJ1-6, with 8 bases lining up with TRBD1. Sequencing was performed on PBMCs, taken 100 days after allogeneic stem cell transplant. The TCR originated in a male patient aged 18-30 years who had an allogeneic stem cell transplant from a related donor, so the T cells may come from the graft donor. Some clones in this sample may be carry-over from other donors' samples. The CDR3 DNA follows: TGTGCCAGCTTAAAGGCAGGGGGCAATTCACCCCTCCACTTT. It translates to CASLKAGGNSPLHF.